A single sample is the source of the 24 T cell receptor beta chains below, sequenced in a study of radiotherapy plus CTLA-4 blockade in lung cancer. Sequenced by immunoSEQ multiplex PCR; TCRdb stores in-frame clones only, minus some. The data hold 50,000 to 60,000 clones, with approximately 79% observed a single time. The specimen comprised peripheral blood, sampled from a patient treated with radiotherapy plus ipilimumab. All receptors come from a human donor with non-small cell lung cancer who had a complete response to radiotherapy plus ipilimumab.

The chain combines TRBV7-2 with TRBJ2-2, with a possible D match to TRBD2 (5 bases). With 5 bases removed from V and 1 base from J, the gap between germline ends came to 8 bases. This CDR3 is 14 amino acids long. From germline, CDR1 is SGHTA and CDR2 FQGNSA. CDR3 region: CASSPTRNTGELFF. CDR3 sequence (DNA): TGTGCCAGCAGCCCAACTAGGAACACCGGGGAGCTGTTTTTT.

V is TRBV23-1 and J is TRBJ2-5; D possibly corresponds to TRBD2 (5 bases). TRBV23-1 is filed as an ORF, its function uncertain. The germline V and J ends were trimmed by 0 bases and 2 bases, with 25 bases remaining between them. CDR3 size: 20 residues. The CDR3 region has the DNA TGCGCCAGCAGTCAATCACTAGAGGACGGCGCACGGGGTTTACAAGAGACCCAGTACTTC. Amino acids: CASSQSLEDGARGLQETQYF.

The gene calls are TRBV4-1 and TRBJ2-2; 9 bases map to TRBD1. The CDR3 has 16 residues. From germline, CDR1 is MGHRA and CDR2 YSYEKL. The J segment lost 8 bases and the V segment lost 6 bases, leaving 13 bases of the junction unmatched. CDR3 loop: CASSVFLGTGSGELFF. CDR3 nucleotides: TGCGCCAGCAGTGTGTTCTTGGGGACAGGGTCTGGGGAGCTGTTTTTT.

CDR3 sequence (DNA): TGTGCCTGGAGTGTGCAGGGAAAGAGTAATTCACCCCTCCACTTT. Encoded protein: CAWSVQGKSNSPLHF. This chain connects TRBV30 to TRBJ1-6, with D possibly TRBD1 on 5 matching bases. This CDR3 is 15 amino acids long. CDR1 and CDR2 (germline): GTSNPN, SVGIG (reference sequence). Deletions cut 0 bases from V and 6 bases from J, with 12 bases between.

The V call is TRBV19, the J call TRBJ2-1, with 12 nucleotides matching TRBD2. The CDR3 spans 17 residues. The ends lost 1 base at V and 5 bases at J; junction bases unmatched: 6. Germline values: CDR1 LNHDA, CDR2 SQIVND (reference sequence). The CDR3 sequence: CASSIALGLAGNNEQFF. The CDR3 DNA sequence: TGTGCCAGTAGTATAGCCTTGGGACTAGCGGGCAACAATGAGCAGTTCTTC.

The V call is TRBV11-3, the J call TRBJ1-1, with a possible D match to TRBD1 (5 bases). Trimming took off 8 bases at V and 1 base at J, with 14 bases between the two ends. Per the germline V gene, CDR1 is SGHNT and CDR2 is YENEEA. This CDR3 is 14 amino acids long. Here the CDR3 DNA reads TGTGCCAGCGGTCCGGGACTGACGAACACTGAAGCTTTCTTT. Residues: CASGPGLTNTEAFF.

V gene TRBV5-6 combines with J gene TRBJ1-1; TRBD1 might be the D (5 bases). Trimming removed 1 base from V and 4 bases from J, with 8 bases in between. Germline CDR1 SGHDT, CDR2 YYEEEE. There are 13 residues in the CDR3. The CDR3 region has the DNA TGTGCCAGCAGCTTGAGGGGCGGCACTGAAGCTTTCTTT. This translates into CASSLRGGTEAFF.

The genes are TRBV11-2 and TRBJ2-2; D might be TRBD1 (5 bases). The CDR3 is 14 amino acids. V was cut by 7 bases and J by 7 bases, with 16 bases left in between. CDR1 is SGHAT and CDR2 is FQNNGV in the germline V gene. The CDR3 here is CASIPPGQGGELFF. CDR3 nucleotides: TGTGCCAGCATCCCGCCCGGGCAGGGCGGGGAGCTGTTTTTT.

The chain recombines TRBV29-1 with TRBJ2-7, with 9 positions matching TRBD1. The germline V gene encodes CDR1 SQVTM and CDR2 ANQGSEA. V shed 6 bases and J 5 bases; nucleotides not matched to a gene: 8. This CDR3 region has 13 residues. CDR3 in DNA: TGCAGCGTCCTCGGACAGGGGAGTCACGAGCAGTACGTC. This translates into CSVLGQGSHEQYV.

The table lists this clone with a count of one. The V and J genes are TRBV18 and TRBJ1-3; D is unresolved. The ends were cut back, 4 bases at V and 0 bases at J, with 22 bases in the middle. The length of the CDR3 is 19 residues. Looked up from germline, CDR1 is KGHSH and CDR2 is LQKENI. The CDR3 DNA reads TGTGCCAGCTCACTCCTGGGTGAAGGGTACGGGAGCTCTGGAAACACCATATATTTT. Its translation is CASSLLGEGYGSSGNTIYF.

This clone was found once. This chain connects TRBV27 to TRBJ2-4; TRBD1 agrees at 8 bases. This CDR3 region has 15 residues. From germline, CDR1 is MNHEY and CDR2 SMNVEV (reference sequence). Trimming at V came to 4 bases and at J to 0 bases, leaving 2 bases not matched to a gene. CDR3 nucleotides: TGTGCCAGCAGTTACAGGGGGTTAGCCAAAAACATTCAGTACTTC. Translating it yields CASSYRGLAKNIQYF.

The chain links TRBV5-1 to TRBJ2-7; 12 bases match TRBD1. There are 14 residues in the CDR3. The germline CDR1 and CDR2 sequences are SGHRS and YFSETQ. J gave up 5 bases and V 3 bases, and 3 bases lay outside the gene matches. The CDR3 is CASSWGTGGDEQYV. In DNA, the CDR3 is TGCGCCAGCAGCTGGGGGACAGGGGGCGACGAGCAGTACGTC.

The chain couples TRBV2 to TRBJ1-1; tentatively, D is TRBD1 (5 bases). The germline V gene encodes CDR1 SNHLY and CDR2 FYNNEI. With 5 bases removed from V and 7 bases from J, the gap between germline ends came to 14 bases. CDR3 length equals 13 residues. The chain's CDR3 is CASSPQGRREAFF. CDR3 DNA: TGTGCCAGCAGTCCTCAGGGCCGTCGTGAAGCTTTCTTT.

This clone was seen only a few times. This chain links TRBV7-9 with TRBJ2-7, with a weak D call TRBD2 (5 bases). Per germline, CDR1 SEHNR and CDR2 FQNEAQ (reference sequence). Trimming shortened V by 5 bases and J by 1 base, and 12 bases separated the two germline ends. This CDR3 is 14 amino acids long. This CDR3 reads CASSAARGSYEQYF. In DNA form, the CDR3 reads TGTGCCAGCAGCGCGGCGAGAGGGTCCTACGAGCAGTACTTC. Combining the CDR3 with reference TRBV7-9 and TRBJ2-7 gives the whole variable domain DTGVSQNPRHKITKRGQNVTFRCDPISEHNRLYWYRQTLGQGPEFLTYFQNEAQLEKSRLLSDRFSAERPKGSFSTLEIQRTEQGDSAMYLCASSAARGSYEQYFGPGTRLTVT.

Remarks on this clone: The junction shows a germline mismatch at one end, possibly a read error. V usage is TRBV29-1 and J usage is TRBJ1-1, with 7 bases identical to TRBD1. The CDR3 loop spans 15 amino acids. CDR1 SQVTM and CDR2 ANQGSEA come from the germline V gene. The CDR3 DNA reads TGCAGCGCTGAACAGGGGATCACGATGGGCACTGAAGCTTTCTTT. Amino acids: CSAEQGITMGTEAFF.

This chain connects TRBV7-9 to TRBJ1-2; D might be TRBD1 (5 bases). Germline V gene data show CDR1 as SEHNR and CDR2 as FQNEAQ (reference sequence). The CDR3 is made up of 13 amino acids. Deletions cut 5 bases from V and 2 bases from J, with 9 bases between. The chain's CDR3 is CASSPGLNYGYTF. CDR3 sequence (DNA): TGTGCCAGCAGCCCGGGACTGAACTATGGCTACACCTTC.

This rearrangement joins TRBV27 to TRBJ2-1; TRBD2 aligns across 7 bases. With V trimmed by 4 bases and J by 2 bases, 8 bases remained unmatched. Germline CDR1 reads MNHEY; CDR2 reads SMNVEV (reference sequence). This CDR3 contains 16 residues. For the CDR3, the DNA is TGTGCCAGCAGTTCCCCGGGAGGTAGCCCCTACAATGAGCAGTTCTTC. The encoded protein is CASSSPGGSPYNEQFF.

V and J are TRBV5-1 and TRBJ1-6; 8 nucleotides align to TRBD1. Unmatched junction bases numbered 4, after V lost 3 bases and J lost 5 bases. The germline gives CDR1 SGHRS, CDR2 YFSETQ. This CDR3 is 15 amino acids long. Written as DNA, the CDR3 is TGCGCCAGCAGCTCGACAGGGGTCCATAATTCACCCCTCCACTTT. It translates to CASSSTGVHNSPLHF.

The chain links TRBV19 to TRBJ2-5; 9 bases match TRBD2. Germline values: CDR1 LNHDA, CDR2 SQIVND (reference sequence). V lost 7 bases to trimming and J lost 4 bases; unmatched junction nucleotides: 7. This CDR3 has 14 residues. The CDR3 coding sequence is TGTGCCAGTAAATCCGGCGGGGGGGCAGAGACCCAGTACTTC. Its protein is CASKSGGGAETQYF.

The rearrangement uses TRBV27 and TRBJ1-5; TRBD1 agrees at 7 bases. From germline, CDR1 is MNHEY and CDR2 SMNVEV (reference sequence). CDR3 length: 13 residues. Unmatched junction bases numbered 0, after V lost 2 bases and J lost 5 bases. The CDR3 DNA reads as TGTGCCAGCAGTTTAACAGGGGATCAGCCCCAGCATTTT. This codes for CASSLTGDQPQHF.

This clone was seen only a few times. The rearrangement links TRBV18 to TRBJ2-5; TRBD2 might be the D (6 bases). The CDR3 consists of 19 residues. Germline V gene lookup returns CDR1 KGHSH and CDR2 LQKENI. Between the trimmed V and J ends, which lost 0 bases and 4 bases, there was a span of 24 bases. The CDR3 sequence is CASSPPLYAGRLDRETQYF. For the CDR3, the DNA is TGTGCCAGCTCACCACCCCTATACGCCGGGAGATTAGACAGAGAGACCCAGTACTTC.

V usage is TRBV19 and J usage is TRBJ2-1, with 11 bases matching TRBD1. The CDR3 totals 19 residues. Germline loops: CDR1 LNHDA, CDR2 SQIVND (reference sequence). With V trimmed by 1 base and J by 0 bases, 8 bases remained unmatched. This CDR3 is CASSIGGQGVLSSYNEQFF. The DNA for the CDR3 is TGTGCCAGTAGTATAGGGGGACAGGGGGTACTCAGCTCCTACAATGAGCAGTTCTTC.

In this sample, this clone turned up once. The chain carries TRBV7-9 and TRBJ1-3; D perhaps matches TRBD1 (5 bases). There are 18 residues in the CDR3. The V and J ends lost 5 bases and 0 bases respectively, with 20 bases between them. Germline loops: CDR1 SEHNR, CDR2 FQNEAQ (reference sequence). CDR3 sequence (DNA): TGTGCCAGCAGCAAAACGGGGGGTCACCTACTCTCTGGAAACACCATATATTTT. Translation: CASSKTGGHLLSGNTIYF.

The chain combines TRBV5-1 with TRBJ1-6; 7 bases match TRBD1. Trimming removed 2 bases from V and 10 bases from J; junction bases left unmatched: 15. The length of the CDR3 is 17 residues. CDR1 SGHRS and CDR2 YFSETQ come from the germline V gene. CDR3 bases: TGCGCCAGCAGCTTTGGGGGCTTTGACAGGGACGGCTCACCCCTCCACTTT. Its translation is CASSFGGFDRDGSPLHF.